This is a list of T cell receptor beta chains from one sample in a study of post-analysis software for immune sequencing data. TCRdb recomputed calls from the PCR reads with MiXCR, one row per CDR3 protein. The table records about 200,000 distinct CDR3 sequences, 29% of them present only once. The sample consisted of blood. Receptors were obtained from a girl under 18 with multiple sclerosis. The CDR3 runs from the conserved cysteine through the conserved F or W. D genes are given only for firm matches. For some rows the clone size is stated as once, few or many, or as a class when expanded; others skip it.

TRBD1	TRBV7-8	TRBJ2-7	NA	TGTGCCAGCAGCTTAGGCGCAGGGACAGGACCCCTTCCCTATGAGCAGTACTTC	CASSLGAGTGPLPYEQYF
NA	TRBV29-1	TRBJ2-7	many	TGCAGCGTTGGCCTTCGTTACGAGCAGTACTTC	CSVGLRYEQYF
TRBD1	TRBV4-2	TRBJ1-6	many	TGTGCCAGCAGCCAAGATGTGGGGACAGGGATCTCACCCCTCCACTTT	CASSQDVGTGISPLHF
TRBD2	TRBV12-3/TRBV12-4	TRBJ2-3	few	TGTGCCAGCAGGGCGGGGCGGGGGGGCCTCGCAGATACGCAGTATTTT	CASRAGRGGLADTQYF
NA	TRBV4-2	TRBJ2-5	NA	TGTGACAGCAGCCAAGCCGACGGACTACCTCAAGAGACCCAGTACTTC	CDSSQADGLPQETQYF
TRBD1	TRBV28	TRBJ1-1	few	TGTGCCAGCAGAACCTGGACAGGGGGCGCGGGGAACACTGAAGCTTTCTTT	CASRTWTGGAGNTEAFF
NA	TRBV6-1	TRBJ2-1	NA	TGTGCCAGCAGGGGGTGGGCCCCCAATGAGCAGTTCTTC	CASRGWAPNEQFF
NA	TRBV18	TRBJ1-1	NA	TGTGCCAGCTCACAAAATGAGATGGGGCTTTCCCTGAGCACTGAAGCTTTCTTT	CASSQNEMGLSLSTEAFF
NA	TRBV2	TRBJ2-7	few	TGTGCCAGCACCACGGGGACGGCTGGGGAGCAGTACTTC	CASTTGTAGEQYF
NA	TRBV20-1	TRBJ2-1	NA	TGCAGTGCTAGAGCTCTAAGTGGCCGGGGTCTTAGCTCCTACAATGAGCAGTTCTTC	CSARALSGRGLSSYNEQFF
NA	TRBV15	TRBJ1-1	NA	TGTGCCACCAGGGCAGGGACGAACACTGAAGCTTTCTTT	CATRAGTNTEAFF
TRBD2	TRBV7-9	TRBJ2-1	many	TGTGCCAGCAGCTTAATCGGGACTAGCGACCGCAATGAGCAGTTCTTC	CASSLIGTSDRNEQFF
TRBD1	TRBV12-3/TRBV12-4	TRBJ2-5	NA	TGTGCCTGCAGTCCCCAGGGGGAAGAGACCCAGTACTTC	CACSPQGEETQYF
TRBD2	TRBV10-3	TRBJ2-5	many	TGTGCCATCAGTGCTAGCGGGGGAGAAGAGACCCAGTACTTC	CAISASGGEETQYF
TRBD2	TRBV3-1	TRBJ2-2	NA	TGTGCCAGCAGCCGTAGCGGGGCGCTCACCGGGGAGCTGTTTTTT	CASSRSGALTGELFF
NA	TRBV29-1	TRBJ1-2	few	TGCAGCGTTCCCGAGTTAACAGGGATAGGGTATGGCTACACCTTC	CSVPELTGIGYGYTF
NA	TRBV20-1	TRBJ2-3	once	TGCAGTGCTAAAAGTGGAAGGGAGATCGGATACGCAGTATTT	CSAKSGREIGYAVF
NA	TRBV5-1	TRBJ1-1	NA	TGCGCCAGCAGCTTGCGGACTTGGAACGCCAATGAAGCTTTCTTT	CASSLRTWNANEAFF
TRBD1	TRBV5-1	TRBJ1-4	few	TGCGCCAGCAGCTCCGGGACAGGGAAGAATGAAAAACTGTTTTTT	CASSSGTGKNEKLFF
NA	TRBV30	TRBJ2-6	many	TGTGCCTGGAGTAGGGACCTCTCTGGGGCCAACGTCCTGACTTTC	CAWSRDLSGANVLTF
NA	TRBV4-2	TRBJ1-5	many	TGTGCCAGCAGCCAAGATCGCGGGGAGCCAAATCAGCCCCAGCATTTT	CASSQDRGEPNQPQHF
NA	TRBV30	TRBJ1-1	few	TGTGCCTGGAGCCAACCGGGACTTAATGAAGCTTTCTTT	CAWSQPGLNEAFF
TRBD1	TRBV7-8	TRBJ2-1	NA	TGTGCCAGCAGCCTACGGGACAGGGGAAATGAGCAGTTCTTC	CASSLRDRGNEQFF
NA	TRBV4-1	TRBJ2-3	many	TGCGCCAGCAGCCAAGTGGACATGGGACTTTCCACAGATACGCAGTATTTT	CASSQVDMGLSTDTQYF